This TCR beta chain was sequenced for a study of cytomegalovirus exposure and HLA in healthy donors. Trimming removed 6 bases from V and 6 bases from J; junction bases left unmatched: 15. The CDR3 contains 16 residues. Germline V gene sequence: CDR1 SGHTA, CDR2 FQGNSA. Sequenced by immunoSEQ multiplex PCR; TCRdb stores in-frame clones only, minus some. The table lists approximately 300,000 clones, about nine tenths of them singletons. This clone appeared once. Specimen: PBMCs. The source is a young woman in good health and CMV-seronegative. V and J are TRBV7-2 and TRBJ2-7; 9 nucleotides agree with TRBD2. CDR3 sequence: CASSPRTLAGSSEQYF. CDR3 DNA: TGTGCCAGCAGTCCCCGGACGCTAGCGGGATCTAGCGAGCAGTACTTC. The whole variable domain, remainder taken from reference TRBV7-2 and TRBJ2-7, is GAGVSQSPSNKVTEKGKDVELRCDPISGHTALYWYRQSLGQGLEFLIYFQGNSAPDKSGLPSDRFSAERTGGSVSTLTIQRTQQEDSAVYLCASSPRTLAGSSEQYFGPGTRLTVT.